The entry below describes one T cell receptor (beta chain). Its antigen is not known. The data belong to a study of cytomegalovirus exposure and HLA in healthy donors. The V end lost 2 bases, the J end lost 9 bases, and 13 bases lay between the germline ends. The CDR3 contains 13 residues. Germline V gene data show CDR1 as SEHNR and CDR2 as FQNEAQ (reference sequence). Findings and limits, study-wide: Per published reports, the classifier diagnosed cytomegalovirus status with high specificity and sensitivity. Investigators reported approximately 150 TCR beta chains as tied to cytomegalovirus.

With 60 Vbeta and 13 Jbeta primers, the PCR was carried out. The table came from immunoSEQ multiplex PCR; TCRdb's copy has only in-frame clones and leaves some out. The sample yields fewer than 200,000 clones, 80% to 85% seen once. The sequenced material came from PBMCs. This TCR was sampled from a male donor in good health and CMV-seronegative. The V and J genes are TRBV7-9 and TRBJ1-1; D perhaps matches TRBD1 (5 bases). DNA of the CDR3: TGTGCCAGCAGCTTATTCTCCGGGGGACAAGCTTTCTTT. Its translation is CASSLFSGGQAFF.